This T cell receptor (beta chain) is drawn from a study of T cell changes during pregnancy in multiple sclerosis. The table came from immunoSEQ multiplex PCR; TCRdb's copy has only in-frame clones and leaves some out. The table shows 25,000 to 30,000 clones, with 80% to 90% occurring only once. This clonotype was obtained from a female donor with multiple sclerosis, enrolled in a pregnancy study. This specimen was CD8+ T cells from peripheral blood mononuclear cells, taken in the second trimester of pregnancy.

CDR3 nucleotide sequence: TGTGCCAGTAGTATGAGTCGGGAGAGCGGGACAACCTACGAGCAGTACTTC. It is translated as CASSMSRESGTTYEQYF. V is TRBV19 and J is TRBJ2-7, with D possibly TRBD2 on 7 matching bases. CDR3 length: 17 residues. The germline V gene encodes CDR1 LNHDA and CDR2 SQIVND (reference sequence). Trimming cost V 3 bases and J 2 bases, with 20 bases left between them.